This paragraph reports one TCR beta chain. Antigen specificity is unknown. This sample was taken from a study of OX40 agonist ivuxolimab in advanced cancers. For the study at large: Administration of intravenous ivuxolimab to patients occurred every 2 weeks at 0.01 to 10 mg/kg. Three individuals attained partial responses, comprising one hepatocellular carcinoma case and two cutaneous melanoma cases. Study outcomes and limitations: Patients who responded partially at 0.1-3.0 mg/kg showed clonal expansion ranking among the lowest.

Systemic immunosuppression or autoimmune disease history was grounds to exclude patients. Germline V gene data show CDR1 as SGHVS and CDR2 as FQNEAQ. This CDR3 comprises 16 residues. J lost 2 bases, V lost 0 bases, and 5 bases had no gene match. Using immunoSEQ multiplex PCR, the repertoire was profiled, and TCRdb retains in-frame clones only, with some absent. This sample carries some 80,000 clones, over 75% of them seen once, and the ten largest clones take 0.6% to 0.8%. The clonotype comes from an adult with an advanced solid tumor such as melanoma, head and neck, liver or kidney cancer. Sequencing was performed on CD4+ or CD8+ T cells sorted from blood, taken in a trial of the OX40 agonist ivuxolimab. The chain links TRBV7-8 to TRBJ2-7; TRBD2 agrees at 9 bases. This chain's CDR3 is CASSLAGRGGAYEQYF. Written as DNA, the CDR3 is TGTGCCAGCAGCTTAGCGGGGCGGGGGGGCGCCTACGAGCAGTACTTC.